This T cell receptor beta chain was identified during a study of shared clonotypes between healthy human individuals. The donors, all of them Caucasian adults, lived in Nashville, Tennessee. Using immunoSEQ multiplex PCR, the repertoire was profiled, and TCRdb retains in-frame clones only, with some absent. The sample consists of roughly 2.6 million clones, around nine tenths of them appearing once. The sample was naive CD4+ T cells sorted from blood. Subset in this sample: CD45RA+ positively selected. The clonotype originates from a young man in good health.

The CDR3 DNA reads as TGCGCCAGCAGTTGGAGGGAGGGCCATGACGAGCAGTACTTC. This sequence encodes CASSWREGHDEQYF. The rearrangement links TRBV5-1 to TRBJ2-7; TRBD2 matches at 7 bases. Trimming at V came to 5 bases and at J to 5 bases, leaving 10 bases not matched to a gene. Germline assignment: CDR1 SGHRS and CDR2 YFSETQ. There are 14 residues in the CDR3.